The 11 T cell receptor beta chains given below trace back to one sample, sequenced in a study of cytomegalovirus exposure and HLA in healthy donors. Both 60 Vbeta primers and 13 Jbeta primers went into the PCR. TCRdb keeps only in-frame clones here, not all; method: immunoSEQ multiplex PCR. In the table there are around 130,000 clones, around 78% of which are singletons. Sequencing used PBMCs. Source of these receptors: a woman in her thirties or forties in good health and CMV-seronegative.

The V call is TRBV9, the J call TRBJ2-3; D perhaps matches TRBD1 (5 bases). CDR1 and CDR2 (germline): SGDLS, YYNGEE. Between the trimmed V and J ends, which lost 3 bases and 3 bases, there was a span of 11 bases. This CDR3 spans 14 amino acids. The CDR3 region is CASSAFGATDTQYF. The CDR3 nucleotides read TGTGCCAGCAGCGCCTTTGGGGCGACAGATACGCAGTATTTT.

V usage is TRBV6-5 and J usage is TRBJ1-5, with D uncertain. The V gene lost 2 bases and the J gene lost 4 bases, with 12 bases spanning the gap. Germline CDR1 and CDR2: MNHEY and SVGAGI. The length of the CDR3 is 15 residues. The chain's CDR3 is CASSYGGGLNQPQHF. The CDR3 nucleotides are TGTGCCAGCAGTTACGGTGGCGGATTAAATCAGCCCCAGCATTTT.

The chain is built from TRBV13 and TRBJ2-3, with D possibly being TRBD2 (5 bases). This CDR3 has 13 residues. Deletions cut 6 bases from V and 3 bases from J, with 10 bases between. The germline V gene has CDR1 PRHDT and CDR2 FYEKMQ (reference sequence). Here the CDR3 reads CASRDLATDTQYF. CDR3 bases: TGTGCCAGCAGGGACTTAGCGACAGATACGCAGTATTTT.

This chain connects TRBV7-2 to TRBJ1-2; maybe TRBD1 (5 bases). Trimming removed 5 bases from V and 1 base from J, with 17 bases in between. CDR1 is SGHTA, CDR2 FQGNSA, per germline. The CDR3 covers 16 residues. The CDR3 is CASSPTLQGRNYGYTF. CDR3 nucleotides: TGTGCCAGCAGCCCCACCCTCCAGGGTCGTAACTATGGCTACACCTTC.

This chain links TRBV5-1 with TRBJ2-7, with 7 positions matching TRBD1. CDR1 and CDR2 (germline): SGHRS, YFSETQ. The CDR3 is 14 residues long. V gave up 4 bases and J gave up 4 bases; unmatched junction bases: 8. CDR3 sequence: CASSEPGQPYEQYF. Written as DNA, the CDR3 is TGCGCCAGCAGCGAACCGGGACAGCCTTACGAGCAGTACTTC.

V usage is TRBV7-9 and J usage is TRBJ1-5; the D gene is possibly TRBD1 (5 bases). This CDR3 contains 12 residues. Trimming took 5 bases from V and 9 from J, leaving 11 bases between them. Germline CDR1 and CDR2: SEHNR and FQNEAQ (reference sequence). CDR3 nucleotide sequence: TGTGCCAGCAGCCTCAGCGGGGGGCCCCAGCATTTT. Its translation is CASSLSGGPQHF.

V gene TRBV19 combines with J gene TRBJ2-3; 10 bases map to TRBD2. V shed 6 bases, J shed 3 bases, and the junction held 9 bases outside the gene matches. Looked up from germline, CDR1 is LNHDA and CDR2 is SQIVND (reference sequence). This CDR3 contains 16 residues. The CDR3 reads CASSEIAGGLTDTQYF. As DNA, the CDR3 is TGTGCCAGTAGCGAAATAGCGGGAGGCCTGACAGATACGCAGTATTTT.

This chain links TRBV7-9 with TRBJ1-2, with D hard to call. The CDR3 runs to 13 residues. Germline V gene lookup returns CDR1 SEHNR and CDR2 FQNEAQ (reference sequence). The germline V and J ends were trimmed by 0 bases and 7 bases, with 9 bases remaining between them. Here the CDR3 reads CASSLAGVGGYTF. The CDR3 DNA reads as TGTGCCAGCAGCTTAGCCGGTGTTGGTGGCTACACCTTC.

Notes on this clone: Mismatch with germline at one junction end may stem from a read error. This chain connects TRBV7-3 to TRBJ2-5; perhaps TRBD2 as D (6 bases). There are 13 residues in the CDR3. The V gene's germline CDR1 is SGHTA and CDR2 FQGTGA. The CDR3 loop reads CASSPGDQEAQYF. CDR3 nucleotides: TGTGCCAGCAGCCCGGGGGATCAAGAGGCCCAGTACTTC.

The chain joins TRBV30 to TRBJ1-1, with a tentative D call TRBD1 (6 bases). This CDR3 has 12 residues. V was cut by 2 bases and J by 7 bases, with 11 bases left in between. Per the germline V gene, CDR1 is GTSNPN and CDR2 is SVGIG (reference sequence). The CDR3 loop is CAWSQDSREAFF. CDR3 nucleotide sequence: TGTGCCTGGAGTCAGGACAGTCGTGAAGCTTTCTTT.

This clone appeared once. The V gene is TRBV2, the J gene TRBJ1-6, with a possible D match to TRBD1 (5 bases). The ends were cut back, 4 bases at V and 8 bases at J, with 12 bases in the middle. In germline, CDR1 is SNHLY, CDR2 FYNNEI. The CDR3 runs to 14 residues. CDR3 sequence (DNA): TGTGCCAGCAGTGTGGCAGGGAGGGATTCACCCCTCCACTTT. It is translated as CASSVAGRDSPLHF.